A selection of T cell receptor beta chains follows, all from one sample in a study of CD8 T cells in ankylosing spondylitis. TCRdb passed the 5' RACE reads through MiXCR, listing each CDR3 protein once. The data contain under 170,000 distinct CDR3 sequences, 40% to 50% of them seen just once; the ten biggest clones take up about 15%. Specimen: synovial fluid, either unsorted or a sorted T cell fraction (not recorded which). All receptors derive from a male donor with ankylosing spondylitis. CDR3s leave out the opening cysteine and the closing phenylalanine or tryptophan. The order of the fields is J gene, V gene, CDR3 protein.

J: TRBJ2-5
V: TRBV27
CDR3: ASAPRYNWETQY

J: TRBJ1-1
V: TRBV6-4
CDR3: ASSEREGNTEAF

J: TRBJ2-1
V: TRBV7-8
CDR3: ASSLGSWNYNEQF

J: TRBJ2-2
V: TRBV10-3
CDR3: AISEGGESGELF

J: TRBJ2-5
V: TRBV15
CDR3: ATSRGTGLETQY

J: TRBJ2-1
V: TRBV4-3
CDR3: ASSQGSGRFNEQF

J: TRBJ1-1
V: TRBV25-1
CDR3: ASSVGQKNTEAF

J: TRBJ1-1
V: TRBV5-6
CDR3: ASFGTGEIAF

J: TRBJ2-7
V: TRBV7-3
CDR3: ASSLAFLIEHPYEQY

J: TRBJ2-3
V: TRBV7-7
CDR3: ASSRGGGDTQY